This is a list of T cell receptor beta chains from one sample in a study of shared clonotypes between healthy human individuals. TCRdb keeps only in-frame clones here, not all; method: immunoSEQ multiplex PCR. The sample records some 580,000 clones, roughly 98% being singletons. Sequencing input: naive CD8+ T cells sorted from blood. The receptors were gathered from a man aged 30-40 years in good health. Each CDR3 is given with its conserved first and last residue. The order of the fields is V gene, CDR3 protein.

TRBV5-1 CASSLVGAPQDTQYF
TRBV7-9 CASSLGGGQATYEQYF
TRBV6-5 CASSYRWRSDEQYF
TRBV7-8 CASSLARGVSNQPQHF
TRBV27 CASSFGASGIYNEQFF
TRBV6-1 CASRDIGELFF
TRBV6-1 CASQDSNQPQHF
TRBV7-8 CASSGYDRGPEKLFF
TRBV20-1 CSARLQGELFF
TRBV7-8 CASSLLVVQGASEQYF
TRBV30 CAWSLAGDSEQYF
TRBV7-9 CASSRDSTDTQYF
TRBV11-2 CASSLWGSGNTIYF
TRBV9 CASQRGGTGELFF
TRBV5-4 CAGSHRGSSYEQYF
TRBV29-1 CSVISPQAGTDTQYF
TRBV10-3 CAIKPGQEYYEQYF
TRBV30 CAWSEGAGNEQFF
TRBV5-8 CASSLGGRSGPYNEQFF
TRBV7-9 CASSLTGSRGEQYF
TRBV13 CASSLVGQSYEQYF
TRBV4-3 CASSPQRLAGGNEQFF
TRBV4-3 CASSQETGRTDTQYF
TRBV30 CAWSSDDYNEQFF
TRBV27 CASSSRGYGQPQHF
TRBV9 CASSPHGREEYGEQFF
TRBV4-1 CASSQTQGSYEQYF
TRBV7-8 CASSPLDRVETYEQYF
TRBV19 CASSITPPTRRRLTNEQFF
TRBV5-4 CASSQNVVGVYGYTF
TRBV7-9 CASSPLLAGGTDTQYF
TRBV7-8 CASSRDHSYEQYF
TRBV6-6 CASRRQVEASGELFF
TRBV7-2 CASSRKPKTSGSLGNEQFF
TRBV9 CASSVLARNTGELFF
TRBV5-6 CASSLVVGDTIYF
TRBV27 CASSSVYEQYF
TRBV5-6 CASSSGTGAYEQYF
TRBV27 CASSFIIGGELFF
TRBV27 CASRVAGGPGEQYF
TRBV11-1 CASSPRWDTEPYNEQFF
TRBV4-1 CASSQEPSQRTDTQYF
TRBV27 CASVGQGQGYTF
TRBV4-1 CASSQDKQDYGYTF